Listed below are T cell receptor beta chains from one sample, sequenced in a study of cytomegalovirus exposure and HLA in healthy donors. The repertoire was sequenced with immunoSEQ multiplex PCR; TCRdb's copy has only in-frame clones and lacks some. Among about 140,000 clones, approximately 70% were seen once, and the ten largest hold roughly 1.7%. Input material: PBMCs. These TCRs come from a human donor in good health. Each CDR3 is given with its conserved first and last residue. Each record gives: clone size, J gene, D gene, V gene, CDR3 protein, CDR3 DNA. D genes are given only for firm matches. For some rows the clone size is stated as once, few or many, or as a class when expanded; others skip it.

size: .
J: TRBJ2-7
D: TRBD2
V: TRBV2
CDR3: CAAAGTSANEQYF
DNA: TGTGCCGCGGCCGGGACTAGCGCCAACGAGCAGTACTTC

size: once
J: TRBJ2-2
D: TRBD2
V: TRBV11-3
CDR3: CASSFGLAGPAELFF
DNA: TGTGCCAGCAGCTTCGGACTAGCGGGACCCGCGGAGCTGTTTTTT

size: few
J: TRBJ1-5
D: .
V: TRBV2
CDR3: CASSELGRAPRARHF
DNA: TGTGCCAGCAGTGAATTGGGCAGGGCCCCTCGGGCCCGGCATTTT

size: .
J: TRBJ2-3
D: TRBD2
V: TRBV15
CDR3: CATSRVLAAISTDTQYF
DNA: TGTGCCACCAGCAGAGTACTAGCGGCAATAAGCACAGATACGCAGTATTTT

size: .
J: TRBJ2-1
D: TRBD2
V: TRBV7-9
CDR3: CASSSGGSSYNEQFF
DNA: TGTGCCAGCAGCTCCGGGGGGAGCTCCTACAATGAGCAGTTCTTC

size: .
J: TRBJ1-1
D: TRBD1
V: TRBV5-5
CDR3: CASSAQGADGYTEAFF
DNA: TGTGCCAGCAGCGCGCAGGGGGCGGATGGGTACACTGAAGCTTTCTTT

size: .
J: TRBJ2-7
D: TRBD1
V: TRBV25-1
CDR3: CASSGTGTYEQYF
DNA: TGTGCCAGCAGCGGGACAGGAACCTACGAGCAGTACTTC

size: few
J: TRBJ1-2
D: TRBD1
V: TRBV18
CDR3: CASSPRKDQGAGYTF
DNA: TGTGCCAGCTCACCACGCAAGGACCAGGGGGCTGGCTACACCTTC

size: .
J: TRBJ1-5
D: TRBD1
V: TRBV6-5
CDR3: CASPSTGDNQPQHF
DNA: TGTGCCAGCCCTAGTACAGGGGACAATCAGCCCCAGCATTTT

size: .
J: TRBJ2-2
D: TRBD1
V: TRBV6-5
CDR3: CATGTAHTGELFF
DNA: TGTGCCACCGGGACAGCCCACACCGGGGAGCTGTTTTTT

size: .
J: TRBJ1-4
D: TRBD1
V: TRBV7-8
CDR3: CASSQKLTGAELFF
DNA: TGTGCCAGCAGCCAAAAACTAACAGGGGCGGAACTGTTTTTT

size: once
J: TRBJ2-7
D: TRBD1
V: TRBV6-1
CDR3: CASSSTGDEQYF
DNA: TGTGCCAGCAGCTCGACAGGGGACGAGCAGTACTTC

size: few
J: TRBJ1-2
D: TRBD1
V: TRBV28
CDR3: CASSLVGQGAYYGYTF
DNA: TGTGCCAGCAGCCTTGTTGGACAGGGGGCATACTATGGCTACACCTTC

size: once
J: TRBJ2-1
D: TRBD2
V: TRBV19
CDR3: CASSIPSGSGFYNEQFF
DNA: TGTGCCAGTAGTATCCCTAGCGGGAGTGGATTTTACAATGAGCAGTTCTTC

size: few
J: TRBJ1-1
D: .
V: TRBV19
CDR3: CASSRNRGNTEAFF
DNA: TGTGCCAGTAGTCGTAATAGGGGGAACACTGAAGCTTTCTTT

size: once
J: TRBJ2-3
D: TRBD2
V: TRBV29-1
CDR3: CSVGEGGSSTQYF
DNA: TGCAGCGTTGGGGAGGGAGGGTCCTCTACGCAGTATTTT

size: .
J: TRBJ2-3
D: .
V: TRBV9
CDR3: CASSRSPTDTQYF
DNA: TGTGCCAGCAGCCGGTCGCCCACAGATACGCAGTATTTT

size: few
J: TRBJ2-5
D: TRBD2
V: TRBV2
CDR3: CASSDTRSSGRKGTQYF
DNA: TGTGCCAGCAGTGACACTCGGTCTAGCGGGAGGAAGGGGACCCAGTACTTC

size: .
J: TRBJ2-3
D: .
V: TRBV15
CDR3: CAADQGTTDTQYF
DNA: TGTGCCGCCGACCAGGGGACCACAGATACGCAGTATTTT

size: few
J: TRBJ2-7
D: .
V: TRBV28
CDR3: CASSLSNYEQYF
DNA: TGTGCCAGCAGTTTGAGTAACTACGAGCAGTACTTC

size: few
J: TRBJ2-1
D: .
V: TRBV28
CDR3: CASSLRAGRLQFF
DNA: TGTGCCAGCAGTTTACGCGCAGGGCGTTTGCAGTTCTTC

size: few
J: TRBJ2-7
D: TRBD2
V: TRBV5-1
CDR3: CASSLGASGESRQYF
DNA: TGCGCCAGCAGCTTGGGCGCGAGCGGGGAGTCGCGGCAGTACTTC

size: few
J: TRBJ2-7
D: TRBD2
V: TRBV27
CDR3: CASSYSRGDVYEQYF
DNA: TGTGCCAGCAGTTACTCTCGGGGGGACGTCTACGAGCAGTACTTC

size: .
J: TRBJ2-7
D: .
V: TRBV2
CDR3: CASSDSGNHEQYF
DNA: TGTGCCAGCAGTGATTCAGGGAACCACGAGCAGTACTTC

size: .
J: TRBJ2-4
D: TRBD1
V: TRBV7-2
CDR3: CASSQQGAIAKNIQYF
DNA: TGTGCCAGCAGTCAACAGGGGGCGATAGCCAAAAACATTCAGTACTTC

size: few
J: TRBJ1-2
D: .
V: TRBV19
CDR3: CASSSRGGSASYGYTF
DNA: TGTGCCAGTAGTAGCCGTGGAGGGAGTGCGTCCTATGGCTACACCTTC

size: .
J: TRBJ2-7
D: .
V: TRBV11-3
CDR3: CASRETRSSYEQYF
DNA: TGTGCCAGCAGGGAGACTCGGAGCTCCTACGAGCAGTACTTC

size: once
J: TRBJ2-7
D: TRBD1
V: TRBV5-1
CDR3: CASSLGTGTGAYEQYF
DNA: TGCGCCAGCAGCTTGGGGACCGGGACAGGGGCTTACGAGCAGTACTTC

size: .
J: TRBJ2-1
D: TRBD2
V: TRBV4-2
CDR3: CASSRRGGRVYNEQFF
DNA: TGTGCCAGCAGCCGGCGGGGCGGGAGGGTATACAATGAGCAGTTCTTC

size: .
J: TRBJ2-1
D: TRBD2
V: TRBV4-3
CDR3: CASSQQGIAGGDSSYNEQFF
DNA: TGCGCCAGCAGCCAACAGGGGATAGCGGGAGGAGACAGCTCCTACAATGAGCAGTTCTTC

size: .
J: TRBJ2-3
D: .
V: TRBV9
CDR3: CASSVGQDADTQYF
DNA: TGTGCCAGCAGCGTAGGACAGGATGCAGATACGCAGTATTTT

size: .
J: TRBJ2-7
D: TRBD1
V: TRBV2
CDR3: CASSLQGAAYEQYF
DNA: TGTGCCAGCAGTCTCCAGGGGGCTGCCTACGAGCAGTACTTC

size: .
J: TRBJ2-3
D: TRBD2
V: TRBV5-1
CDR3: CASSLGGLDPDTQYF
DNA: TGCGCCAGCAGCTTGGGGGGACTAGACCCAGATACGCAGTATTTT

size: .
J: TRBJ2-7
D: .
V: TRBV25-1
CDR3: CASSEGGLFYEQYF
DNA: TGTGCCAGCAGTGAGGGAGGACTCTTCTACGAGCAGTACTTC

size: once
J: TRBJ1-2
D: .
V: TRBV27
CDR3: CASSTPTRGRVGYTF
DNA: TGTGCCAGCAGTACCCCCACCCGGGGGAGGGTTGGCTACACCTTC

size: .
J: TRBJ2-2
D: TRBD2
V: TRBV2
CDR3: CASTRNLAEYNTGELFF
DNA: TGTGCCAGCACTCGAAACCTAGCGGAGTATAACACCGGGGAGCTGTTTTTT

size: .
J: TRBJ2-2
D: .
V: TRBV27
CDR3: CASTLGATGELFF
DNA: TGTGCCAGCACCCTTGGGGCGACCGGGGAGCTGTTTTTT

size: .
J: TRBJ2-5
D: .
V: TRBV11-2
CDR3: CASSLLGEVMTETQYF
DNA: TGTGCCAGCAGCTTATTGGGGGAGGTTATGACGGAGACCCAGTACTTC

size: .
J: TRBJ1-2
D: .
V: TRBV9
CDR3: CASTTQGELYGYTF
DNA: TGTGCCAGTACGACTCAAGGGGAACTCTATGGCTACACCTTC

size: few
J: TRBJ2-7
D: .
V: TRBV15
CDR3: CATSRENRVKQYF
DNA: TGTGCCACCAGCAGAGAAAACAGGGTAAAGCAGTACTTC

size: few
J: TRBJ2-3
D: TRBD1
V: TRBV28
CDR3: CASRPTGASDTQYF
DNA: TGTGCCAGCAGACCAACAGGGGCTTCAGATACGCAGTATTTT

size: .
J: TRBJ2-7
D: .
V: TRBV2
CDR3: CASSPMYEQYF
DNA: TGTGCCAGCAGTCCCATGTACGAGCAGTACTTC

size: few
J: TRBJ2-7
D: TRBD2
V: TRBV27
CDR3: CASSLWGGRVENEQYF
DNA: TGTGCCAGCAGTTTATGGGGCGGGAGGGTCGAGAACGAGCAGTACTTC

size: few
J: TRBJ1-5
D: .
V: TRBV28
CDR3: CASTRAFSNQPQHF
DNA: TGTGCCAGCACGCGAGCCTTCAGCAATCAGCCCCAGCATTTT

size: .
J: TRBJ2-1
D: TRBD1
V: TRBV29-1
CDR3: CSATGGREDNEQFF
DNA: TGCAGCGCGACAGGGGGGCGCGAGGACAATGAGCAGTTCTTC

size: .
J: TRBJ1-3
D: .
V: TRBV19
CDR3: CASMEPGHGGSGNTIYF
DNA: TGTGCCAGTATGGAACCGGGACACGGAGGCTCTGGAAACACCATATATTTT

size: .
J: TRBJ1-2
D: .
V: TRBV29-1
CDR3: CSVDSQGYGYTF
DNA: TGCAGCGTTGATAGCCAGGGCTATGGCTACACCTTC

size: .
J: TRBJ2-7
D: .
V: TRBV28
CDR3: CASSLVVRAPRSYEQYF
DNA: TGTGCCAGCAGTTTGGTTGTCAGGGCGCCGAGGTCCTACGAGCAGTACTTC

size: .
J: TRBJ1-5
D: .
V: TRBV28
CDR3: CASSFGGNQPQHF
DNA: TGTGCCAGCAGTTTCGGGGGCAATCAGCCCCAGCATTTT

size: .
J: TRBJ2-1
D: .
V: TRBV7-3
CDR3: CASSLTWSSEQFF
DNA: TGTGCCAGCAGCTTAACGTGGAGCAGTGAGCAGTTCTTC

size: .
J: TRBJ1-4
D: .
V: TRBV20-1
CDR3: CSARDLEKLFF
DNA: TGCAGTGCTAGAGATTTAGAAAAACTGTTTTTT

size: once
J: TRBJ2-2
D: TRBD1
V: TRBV19
CDR3: CASSTGQGSGELFF
DNA: TGTGCCAGTAGTACGGGACAGGGATCCGGGGAGCTGTTTTTT

size: .
J: TRBJ2-1
D: .
V: TRBV5-1
CDR3: CASSLRLAANEQFF
DNA: TGCGCCAGCAGCTTGAGGTTAGCGGCCAATGAGCAGTTCTTC

size: .
J: TRBJ1-5
D: TRBD1
V: TRBV4-3
CDR3: CASSQGRQGIQPQHF
DNA: TGCGCCAGCAGCCAAGGGAGACAGGGCATTCAGCCCCAGCATTTT

size: .
J: TRBJ2-2
D: .
V: TRBV11-3
CDR3: CASSLNGHVNTGELFF
DNA: TGTGCCAGCAGCTTAAATGGACATGTGAACACCGGGGAGCTGTTTTTT

size: .
J: TRBJ2-7
D: TRBD2
V: TRBV6-5
CDR3: CASSAPAGLAPEQYF
DNA: TGTGCCAGCAGTGCGCCGGCCGGACTAGCTCCCGAGCAGTACTTC

size: few
J: TRBJ2-1
D: TRBD2
V: TRBV11-2
CDR3: CASSLGEGGNEQFF
DNA: TGTGCCAGCAGCTTAGGGGAGGGCGGAAATGAGCAGTTCTTC

size: few
J: TRBJ1-5
D: TRBD1
V: TRBV5-4
CDR3: CASSPGQGSNQPQHF
DNA: TGTGCCAGCAGCCCTGGACAGGGAAGCAATCAGCCCCAGCATTTT

size: .
J: TRBJ2-6
D: TRBD2
V: TRBV4-1
CDR3: CASSQVGGSMGANVLTF
DNA: TGCGCCAGCAGCCAAGTGGGGGGGTCTATGGGGGCCAACGTCCTGACTTTC

size: few
J: TRBJ1-5
D: TRBD1
V: TRBV27
CDR3: CASGLQGFSNQPQHF
DNA: TGTGCCAGCGGGTTACAGGGGTTTAGCAATCAGCCCCAGCATTTT